The present entry profiles one T cell receptor beta chain with its context. TCRdb keeps only in-frame clones here, not all; method: immunoSEQ multiplex PCR. The sample lists roughly 180,000 clones, about four fifths occurring once. The data belong to a study of blood T cell repertoires in COVID-19. Trimming removed 5 bases from V and 5 bases from J; junction bases left unmatched: 10. This CDR3 contains 17 residues. The V gene's germline CDR1 is SEHNR and CDR2 FQNEAQ (reference sequence). The sample comprised PBMCs or T cells enriched from blood (not recorded which). V usage is TRBV7-9 and J usage is TRBJ2-5, with 14 bases aligning to TRBD2. This clonotype was obtained from a man aged 40-50 years who had recovered from COVID-19. The CDR3 is CASSPGTSGSQVETQYF. CDR3 sequence (DNA): TGTGCCAGCAGCCCAGGGACTAGCGGGAGTCAGGTGGAGACCCAGTACTTC.